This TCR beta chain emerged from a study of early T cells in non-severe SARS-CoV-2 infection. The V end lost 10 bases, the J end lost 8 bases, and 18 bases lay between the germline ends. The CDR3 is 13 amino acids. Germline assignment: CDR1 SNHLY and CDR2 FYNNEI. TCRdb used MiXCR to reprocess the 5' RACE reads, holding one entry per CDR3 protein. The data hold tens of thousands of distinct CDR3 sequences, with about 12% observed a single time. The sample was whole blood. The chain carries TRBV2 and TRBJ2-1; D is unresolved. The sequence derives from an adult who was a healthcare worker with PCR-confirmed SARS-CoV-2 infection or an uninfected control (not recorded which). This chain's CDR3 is CATAQALEDEQFF. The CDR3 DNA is TGTGCCACGGCCCAAGCGTTAGAGGATGAGCAGTTCTTC.